Below, one TCR beta chain is given with its context. Its antigen is as yet unknown. V lost 5 bases and J 2 bases, leaving 17 bases between the germline ends. Germline V gives CDR1 SGHTA, CDR2 FQGNSA. The CDR3 has 16 residues. These data are taken from a study of cytomegalovirus exposure and HLA in healthy donors. This PCR relied on a set of 60 Vbeta primers and 13 Jbeta primers. Clones were sequenced by immunoSEQ multiplex PCR, and TCRdb holds only the in-frame ones, with some missing. The sample contains about 200,000 clones, around 79% of which appear only once. Study-wide results and limits: The study put some 150 TCR beta chains on its list as cytomegalovirus-associated. Later analysis demonstrated an association between a missense DCLRE1C variant and TCR beta V- and J-gene trimming. In an earlier analysis, in roughly 600 donors, most V segments appeared productive either ~87% or ~30% of the time. Sequencing probably produced one cluster of sequence variants that were highly shared.

The V call is TRBV7-2, the J call TRBJ2-3; D remains unclear. The sample comprised PBMCs. This receptor was identified in a girl aged 5 to 17 in good health and CMV-seropositive. For the CDR3, the DNA is TGTGCCAGCAGCCTCTCCGATCCGCAGGACACAGATACGCAGTATTTT. It codes for CASSLSDPQDTDTQYF.